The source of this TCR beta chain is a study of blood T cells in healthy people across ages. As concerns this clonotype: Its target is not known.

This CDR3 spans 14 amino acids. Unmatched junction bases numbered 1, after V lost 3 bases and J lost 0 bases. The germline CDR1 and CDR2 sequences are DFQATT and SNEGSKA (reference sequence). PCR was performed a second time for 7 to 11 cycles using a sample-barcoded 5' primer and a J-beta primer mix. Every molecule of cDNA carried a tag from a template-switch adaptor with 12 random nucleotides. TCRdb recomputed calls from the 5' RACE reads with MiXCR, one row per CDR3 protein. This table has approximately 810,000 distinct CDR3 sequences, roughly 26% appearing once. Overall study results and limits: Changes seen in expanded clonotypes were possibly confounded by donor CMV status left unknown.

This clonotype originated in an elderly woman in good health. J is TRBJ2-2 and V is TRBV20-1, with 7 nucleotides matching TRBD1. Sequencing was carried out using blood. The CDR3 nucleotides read TGCAGTGCTAGCGGGACAGCGAACACCGGGGAGCTGTTTTTT. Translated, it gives CSASGTANTGELFF.